This TCR beta chain was recovered during a study of T cells after yellow fever vaccination. TCRdb used MiXCR to reprocess the 5' RACE reads, holding one entry per CDR3 protein. This sample carries 200,000 to 300,000 distinct CDR3 sequences, about 3.9% of them seen once, and the ten largest clones take about 20%. At least ten counts were recorded for this clonotype. V was clipped by 0 bases and J by 5 bases, with 19 bases between them. Germline CDR1 is LNHNV and CDR2 is YYDKDF (reference sequence). The CDR3 is 17 residues long. The sequence came from a young man who received the YFV17D yellow fever vaccine. The sequencing here drew on PBMCs, taken 15 days after the yellow fever booster vaccination. This chain links TRBV15 with TRBJ2-5, with D perhaps TRBD1 (6 bases). In DNA, the CDR3 is TGTGCCACCAGCAGAGATTTGGACCGAGGGGGTGAGGAGACCCAGTACTTC. Protein product: CATSRDLDRGGEETQYF. The complete variable domain, with remaining parts taken from reference TRBV15 and TRBJ2-5, reads DAMVIQNPRYQVTQFGKPVTLSCSQTLNHNVMYWYQQKSSQAPKLLFHYYDKDFNNEADTPDNFQSRRPNTSFCFLDIRSPGLGDTAMYLCATSRDLDRGGEETQYFGPGTRLLVL.